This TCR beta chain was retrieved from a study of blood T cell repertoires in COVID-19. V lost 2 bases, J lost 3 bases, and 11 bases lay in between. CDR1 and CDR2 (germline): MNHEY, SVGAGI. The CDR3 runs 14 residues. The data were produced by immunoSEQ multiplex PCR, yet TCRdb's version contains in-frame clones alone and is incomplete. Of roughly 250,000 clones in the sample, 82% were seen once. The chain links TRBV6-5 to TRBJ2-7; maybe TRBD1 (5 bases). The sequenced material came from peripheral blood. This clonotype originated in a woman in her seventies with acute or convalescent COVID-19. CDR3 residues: CASSYGQGVYEQYF. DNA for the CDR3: TGTGCCAGCAGTTACGGTCAGGGTGTCTACGAGCAGTACTTC.